This paragraph reports one T cell receptor (beta chain). Its target antigen remains unknown. The input lacks base qualities; no much larger clone sits a single base away. This sample stems from a study of identical twins (TCRdb year 2016). Regarding the study in general: The study deep-sequenced TCR alpha and beta repertoires from monozygotic twins, unrelated adults of various ages and cord blood to test whether fetal clonotypes persist. To rule out contamination, replicate twin experiments were performed at different times with different library preparation protocols.

V has 5 bases trimmed and J has 5 bases trimmed; junction bases matching no gene number 1. Based on the germline V gene, the CDR1 and CDR2 sequences are MNHEY and SVGEGT. The CDR3 spans 14 residues, from the cysteine through the phenylalanine. The DNA shown is the 42-base CDR3, in frame from base 1. Study-wide findings and limitations: Abundant cord blood beta clonotypes had fewer insertions, young adult naive repertoires showed a similar but weaker trend, and memory repertoires showed no such trend. Because the same donors could not be followed over many years, the conclusions relied on cross-sectional statistical analysis. Invariant T cells such as MAIT and iNKT could partly confound zero-insertion analyses, though diverse VJ usage argued against this for most clonotypes. Out-of-frame TCR alpha sequences shared between twins showed an excess of low generation-probability sequences compared with coincidental sharing between unrelated individuals. Excess twin sharing in beta out-of-frame sequences was weaker because fewer shared sequences lowered the signal-to-noise ratio. Recombination models systematically underestimated out-of-frame TCR alpha sharing in monozygotic twins but agreed with sharing between unrelated individuals.

Library generation was performed with 5' RACE. Sequencing was performed on an Illumina HiSeq 2000. A universal primer binding site was added through template switching, and the final cDNA carried a unique molecular identifier so that TCR cDNA molecules could be counted accurately. Specific primers in the conserved constant-segment region were used to synthesize first-strand cDNA for TCR alpha and beta chains. To control for contamination, each cDNA library was double barcoded with a SMART-Mk sample barcode plus Illumina barcodes. TruSeq adapter sequences and Illumina sample barcodes were added in two successive PCR steps. The TCR alpha and beta cDNA libraries were sequenced on the Illumina HiSeq platform using custom primers. On the study's bioinformatics: MiGEC was used to process raw reads and extract unique molecular identifiers, and MiXCR was used to find CDR3 positions. For each individual, recombination models were inferred using an EM algorithm with the repgenHMM and IGoR tools. The analysis of shared clonotypes was done with the tcR package in R, with sharing normalized by the product of cloneset sizes. To study raw recombination without the effects of thymic and clonal selection, out-of-frame nonproductive sequences were analyzed. Using fastp trimming at Q25 and MiXCR clonotype assembly, TCRdb reanalyzed the public sequencing data and kept in-frame beta chains. One record per CDR3 amino acid sequence lists the most common genes and DNA. TCRdb's processing, not the authors' own work, is the source of the V and J calls. The sample contains a few hundred thousand distinct CDR3 sequences, roughly 9% of them found a single time. The ten largest clones represent roughly 9% of the sample.

Every donor was a healthy Caucasian. The study also sequenced three unrelated non-twin adults: a male aged 18 to 30, a male aged 50 to 60 and a female aged 50 to 60. Miltenyi CD45RO+ enrichment and human naive T-cell isolation kits were used to isolate memory (CD45RO+) and naive T cells from PBMC. The sequence joins TRBV6-2 or TRBV6-3 to TRBJ2-7, with 15 bases in between that match TRBD2. This TCR was recovered from a woman aged 45-65 years in good health. Sequenced sample: naive T cells sorted from blood. What this sample's cell subset or site label stands for: cells isolated with a human naive T-cell isolation kit. The CDR3 protein sequence reads: CASSGLAGGNEQYF. The nucleotide sequence reads TGTGCCAGCAGTGGACTAGCGGGAGGGAACGAGCAGTACTTC.